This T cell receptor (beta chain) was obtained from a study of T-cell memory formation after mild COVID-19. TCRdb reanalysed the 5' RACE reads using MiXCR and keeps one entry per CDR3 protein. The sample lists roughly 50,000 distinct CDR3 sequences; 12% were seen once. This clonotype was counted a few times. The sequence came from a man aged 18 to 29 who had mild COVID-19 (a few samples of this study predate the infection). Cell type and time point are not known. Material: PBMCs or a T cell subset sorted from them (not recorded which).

The CDR3, as DNA: TGTGCCAGCAGCCCTCGAGGGCTAAGGCAGTTCTTC. This translates into CASSPRGLRQFF. This rearrangement joins TRBV5-6 to TRBJ2-1; perhaps TRBD2 as D (5 bases). The CDR3 contains 12 residues. The germline V and J ends were trimmed by 4 bases and 12 bases, with 14 bases remaining between them. Per germline, CDR1 SGHDT and CDR2 YYEEEE.